The subject of this entry is one TCR beta chain. Its antigen is unknown. Looked up from germline, CDR1 is MNHEY and CDR2 is SVGAGI. V was trimmed by 6 bases and J by 0 bases, leaving 12 bases between them. CDR3 length equals 14 residues. This sample is part of a study of OX40 agonist ivuxolimab in advanced cancers. Anyone with autoimmune disease history or systemic immunosuppression was excluded. Regarding the study as a whole: Antigen specificity of clonally expanded peripheral T cells was not established.

The table came from immunoSEQ multiplex PCR; TCRdb's copy has only in-frame clones and leaves some out. The data show under 25,000 clones, approximately 84% seen once. This chain uses TRBV6-5 with TRBJ2-7; TRBD1 might be the D (6 bases). The origin of this receptor is an adult with an advanced solid tumor such as melanoma, head and neck, liver or kidney cancer. Sequenced here: CD4+ or CD8+ T cells sorted from blood, sampled in a trial of the OX40 agonist ivuxolimab. The DNA for the CDR3 is TGTGCCAGCAGGGGAACAGGGAGCTCCTACGAGCAGTACTTC. It encodes CASRGTGSSYEQYF.